This TCR beta chain is from a study of cytomegalovirus exposure and HLA in healthy donors (dated by TCRdb to the late 2010s). About the investigation overall: In an earlier analysis of 587 of the donors, 276 Gb of sequence data and 117 million unique TCR beta sequences from 150 million to 200 million T cells were reported. Approximately 300 gigabases of sequencing data and 70 million to 95 million unique TCR sequences made up an early release that covered under 750 HLA-typed donors. The genetic ancestry cluster associated with self-reported Caucasian donors included over 80% of the 398 genotyped donors. The study aimed to test whether cataloging public T cell receptors could reveal signatures of past pathogen exposure. The T cell repertoires of about 700 subjects were profiled by immunosequencing and related to cytomegalovirus serostatus. In addition to the first cohort of 650 to 800 subjects, a separate validation cohort of 100 to 150 different subjects was used. The study combined high-throughput TCR immunosequencing, statistical association of individual TCRs with disease status, and machine learning to predict cytomegalovirus infection status. A later analysis re-examined previously published TCR beta repertoires from hundreds of donors and added high-resolution HLA genotyping to investigate patterns of TCR occurrence. In the later analysis, no new phenotypic data were used to find candidate immune exposures; instead, reliance was placed on TCR beta sequences and their occurrence across donors. An earlier analysis of about 600 of the donors used high-throughput TCR beta sequencing to judge whether each TCR beta V gene segment behaved as functional or pseudogenic. Donor age, sex, ethnicity and CMV serostatus were compiled alongside the repertoire data. In a later genetic analysis, genome-wide SNP genotypes for about 60% of the 666 donors were used, and that subset was treated as a discovery cohort. All discovery cohort repertoires had been generated using a single sequencing platform. Both class I and class II loci were covered by HLA typing, at four-digit resolution. Typing coverage varied by locus: 629-630 donors for A, B, C, DRB1 and DQB1; approximately 520 for DQA1; approximately 570 for DPA1; roughly 470 for DPB1. Because of strong linkage in the cohort, roughly five DR-DQ haplotypes were treated as single units for association and clustering. Across approximately 420 genotyped donors of the cohort, an average of about 250,000 unique TCR beta nucleotide sequences per donor were sequenced, and approximately 19% of those sequences were non-productive. Overall study results and their limits: In a later genetic analysis, fewer N-insertions in productive TCRs were reported among donors in an Asian-associated ancestry cluster than the roughly 710-donor mean. Several of the top co-occurrence clusters appeared to be linked to parvovirus B19, influenza, CMV and Epstein-Barr virus, according to a later analysis. Roughly uniform sequencing depth across donors was assumed in presence/absence analyses, although this assumption may not hold. A later analysis found that HLA-associated TCR beta chains were more clonally expanded and had lower generation probabilities than equally common non-associated chains. In an earlier analysis of about 600 of the donors, most TCR beta V segments appeared in productive rearrangements about 87% or about 30% of the time, broadly matching IMGT annotations. Correlated functional status among segregating V segments might reflect linkage disequilibrium, but an unknown experimental factor could not be ruled out. Most TCR sequences were seen in very few donors, while some public TCRs were found in many individuals. Specific HLA alleles were associated with 15,000 to 20,000 TCR beta sequences at a false discovery rate of 0.05 in a later analysis. The 87-base-pair reads could not distinguish some IMGT-functional V segments, including TRBV6-2 and TRBV6-3, so those segments were excluded. A cluster of highly shared sequence variants was judged likely to represent a technical artifact of the sequencing pipeline. When HLA alleles, especially DR and DQ, strongly co-occurred, attributing TCR associations to individual alleles was difficult. The authors suggested that the approach could potentially be extended to other disease states and immunological phenotypes. The study listed approximately 150 TCR beta chains as associated with cytomegalovirus. Because some donors lacked HLA typing at each locus, the association tests relied only on the typed subset. V-gene and J-gene trimming of TCR beta chains was associated with a missense DCLRE1C variant in a later genetic analysis, and the association was replicated in an independent cohort. In a later analysis, TCR association rates were found to vary across HLA loci, with the most associated TCRs seen for DRB1 alleles and the fewest for HLA-C alleles. According to a later analysis, most CMV-associated TCR beta chains appeared to be HLA-restricted, and the HLA associations seemed to be driven largely by CMV exposure. For the cohort, immune exposure information was limited to CMV serostatus. A further reported finding was that TCR beta sequences accurately predicted the HLA-A and HLA-B alleles for most subjects in the first cohort. In both the original and validation cohorts, the classifier was reported to diagnose cytomegalovirus status with high specificity and sensitivity. Because counts were too low, under 20 rarely observed V segments, including chromosome 9 orphons, were left out of the earlier analysis of several hundred of the donors. Only TCR beta chains were sequenced in this cohort, and the absence of alpha or paired-chain data limited detectable features. In vitro tests confirmed that three of the cytomegalovirus-associated TCR beta chains recognize cytomegalovirus antigens.

V is pared back by 2 bases and J by 8 bases, with 18 bases lying between the germline termini. Taken from the germline V gene (reference sequence), the CDR1 and CDR2 loops are LNHDA and SQIVND. The CDR3 holds 16 amino acids from the cysteine to the phenylalanine. Of all the DNA, just the CDR3 is kept, 48 bases in frame from base 1. The cohort was made up of 666 healthy bone marrow donors. Cohort members were all nominally healthy when sampled, although unrecorded immune exposures were likely present. The donor tested CMV seropositive, placing the donor among the 310 or so seropositive members of the cohort. A peripheral blood sample was provided by each donor, and peripheral blood mononuclear cells were used for TCR beta sequencing. Genomic DNA extraction from the blood cell samples was performed with the Qiagen DNeasy Blood Extraction Kit. Receptor amplification or capture employed the immunoSEQ multiplex PCR assay. For the multiplex PCR, a mixture combining 60 forward primers for TCR Vbeta segments and 13 reverse primers for TCR Jbeta segments was used. The CDR3 region of rearranged TCR beta genes was amplified from genomic DNA with a multiplex PCR assay. The amplified TCR beta libraries were sequenced on the Illumina HiSeq System as 87-base-pair reads. As for the original processing: A later analysis tallied 75 million to 95 million unique TCR beta chains across the 666 repertoires, and some 10 million of those chains were shared by two or more donors. Raw reads were error-corrected and collapsed into unique sequences by a nearest-neighbor algorithm in which closely related sequences were merged to remove PCR and sequencing errors. CDR3 sequences were aligned to IMGT reference sequences to assign V, D and J gene segments. For a sequence to be retained, a match of at least six nucleotides was required to both a V gene segment and a J gene segment. Rearrangements were classified as productive when the CDR3 lacked stop codons and remained in frame with V and J, and all other rearrangements were classified as non-productive. Following IMGT convention, CDR3 was defined as the stretch from the second conserved V-encoded cysteine up to the conserved J-encoded phenylalanine. Sequences without an unambiguous match to a single V gene segment were excluded from the earlier analysis of about 630 of the donors. In an earlier analysis of some 590 of the donors, a V segment was called functional when productive rearrangements were above 56.7%, and segregating when the standard deviation between donors exceeded 5%. A statistical classification framework was built to diagnose cytomegalovirus status from the catalog of TCR beta chain sequences. In a later analysis, V and J genes were assigned by comparing TCR nucleotide sequences against IMGT/GENE-DB human TR gene sequences. Using the TCRdist pipeline, a later analysis assigned CDR3 sequences along with most-parsimonious VDJ recombination scenarios. In a later analysis, each TCR beta chain was defined by its CDR3 amino acid sequence together with its V-gene family, and reads without a unique V-gene family were excluded. As a way to deal with suspected cross-contamination and a sequencing artifact, a later analysis dropped 640 or so nucleotide sequences that were highly shared and had low generation probability. A later analysis calculated a clonal expansion index for each public chain from normalized within-repertoire ranks of inferred template counts. Generation probabilities in a later analysis came from a VDJ recombination model fitted to out-of-frame rearrangements, and those results were checked against IGoR. In a later analysis, TCR-TCR, TCR-HLA and TCR-CMV co-occurrence was scored with hypergeometric tests, and a repertoire-size bias correction was applied to TCR pairs. To estimate false discovery rates, a later analysis permuted the HLA or CMV assignments 20 times. In a later analysis, co-occurring TCRs were grouped using DBSCAN, and TCRdist sequence similarity was added for clustering within HLA-allele-positive subsets. For co-occurrence clustering, repertoires with fewer than 30,000 or more than 120,000 public chains were excluded, along with about five repertoires with anomalous nucleotide sharing. What TCRdb holds here is the immuneACCESS table cut down to in-frame rearrangements. Part of the clones is not present; checked against another copy, under half of the missing clones reflect an unresolved V gene, and the others are unexplained. That table is the source of V, J and clone size, and D and trimming were worked out from the DNA. The sample contains fewer than 65,000 clones, approximately 80% of them found a single time. Roughly 3.3% of the sample rests with the top ten.

A remark on this clone: Its specific antigen is unknown. No base quality information exists; no much larger clone differs at one position.

Sequenced material: PBMCs. The V gene is TRBV19 and the J gene is TRBJ1-4, with the D gene not clear enough to name. The TCR comes from a woman aged 40 to 50 in good health and CMV-seropositive. The base sequence is TGTGCCAGTAGTATAATCATCGGAAGCCGCGGGGAAAAACTGTTTTTT. It encodes CASSIIIGSRGEKLFF.